The 24 T cell receptor beta chains given below trace back to one sample, sequenced in a study of blood T cell repertoires in COVID-19. The data were produced by immunoSEQ multiplex PCR, yet TCRdb's version contains in-frame clones alone and is incomplete. Of 240,000 or so clones in the sample, roughly 86% were seen once. Sequencing was carried out using PBMCs or T cells enriched from blood (not recorded which). The origin of the receptors is a woman aged 40 to 49 with acute COVID-19.

The rearrangement uses TRBV3-1 (or the pseudogene TRBV3-2) and TRBJ1-6; perhaps TRBD1 as D (6 bases). This CDR3 has 14 amino acids. V was clipped by 1 base and J by 14 bases, with 15 bases between them. CDR1 is LGHDT and CDR2 is YNNKEL in the germline V gene (reference sequence). CDR3 region: CASSQGQAPGALHF. The CDR3 nucleotides are TGTGCCAGCAGCCAAGGACAGGCTCCAGGGGCCCTCCACTTT.

The rearrangement joins TRBV28 to TRBJ1-3; TRBD1 matches at 9 bases. The CDR3 extends over 18 amino acids. With V trimmed by 1 base and J by 1 base, 8 bases remained unmatched. CDR1 is MDHEN and CDR2 is SYDVKM in the germline V gene. CDR3 sequence: CASSLSHGQGLSGNTIYF. The CDR3 DNA reads as TGTGCCAGCAGTTTATCCCATGGACAGGGGTTATCTGGAAACACCATATATTTT.

J is TRBJ2-3 and V is TRBV2, with TRBD2 matching over 11 bases. CDR1 and CDR2 (germline): SNHLY, FYNNEI. The V segment lost 2 bases and the J segment 8 bases; nucleotides outside the gene matches: 6. CDR3 size: 15 residues. CDR3 protein: CASSELLAGGLTQYF. The CDR3 DNA sequence: TGTGCCAGCAGTGAACTTTTAGCGGGAGGGCTTACGCAGTATTTT.

The rearrangement uses TRBV21-1 and TRBJ2-7; no check of the table's D call, TRBD2, against the DNA was made. TRBV21-1 is labeled a pseudogene. This CDR3 comprises 15 residues. DNA for the CDR3: TGTGCCAGCAGCAAAGGGCGCGGTGAGACCTACGAGCAGTACTTC. Translating gives CASSKGRGETYEQYF.

This clone was counted only a few times. The chain links TRBV10-3 to TRBJ2-1, with D perhaps matching TRBD1 (6 bases). Trimming cost V 3 bases and J 1 base, with 16 bases left between them. The CDR3 extends over 17 amino acids. Per germline, CDR1 ENHRY and CDR2 SYGVKD. The CDR3 loop is CAISDLQGKVSYNEQFF. DNA for the CDR3: TGTGCCATCAGTGACCTGCAGGGGAAGGTTTCCTACAATGAGCAGTTCTTC.

This clone turned up a few times. In DNA, the CDR3 is TGTGCCAGCAGCTCCGGACTAGCGGGAGTACGGGAGCTGTTTTTT. Protein: CASSSGLAGVRELFF. The chain is built from TRBV7-9 and TRBJ2-2; TRBD2 matches 13 bases. This CDR3 region has 15 residues. Trimming took 4 bases from V and 9 from J; bases not matched to a gene: 5. Germline V CDR1 and CDR2: SEHNR, FQNEAQ (reference sequence). The variable domain in full, completed from reference TRBV7-9 and TRBJ2-2, reads DTGVSQNPRHKITKRGQNVTFRCDPISEHNRLYWYRQTLGQGPEFLTYFQNEAQLEKSRLLSDRFSAERPKGSFSTLEIQRTEQGDSAMYLCASSSGLAGVRELFFGEGSRLTVL.

The genes are TRBV7-9 and TRBJ1-4, with D possibly matching TRBD1 (6 bases). The length of the CDR3 is 14 residues. Between the trimmed V and J ends, which lost 2 bases and 2 bases, there was a span of 6 bases. Germline CDR1 SEHNR, CDR2 FQNEAQ (reference sequence). CDR3 residues: CASSLTGTNEKLFF. CDR3 DNA: TGTGCCAGCAGCTTAACAGGGACTAATGAAAAACTGTTTTTT.

The chain carries TRBV21-1 and TRBJ2-7; the listed D gene, TRBD2, was not tested against the DNA. TRBV21-1 is a known pseudogene. The CDR3 runs to 16 residues. Here the CDR3 DNA reads TGTGCCAGCAGCCTCTCTTGGGTAGCGGGAGTTTACGAGCAGTACTTC. It codes for CASSLSWVAGVYEQYF.

This chain joins TRBV5-1 and TRBJ2-5; 7 bases fit TRBD2. Germline CDR1 reads SGHRS; CDR2 reads YFSETQ. V was clipped by 0 bases and J by 9 bases; unmatched bases: 8. CDR3 length: 14 amino acids. The CDR3 bases are TGCGCCAGCAGCTTGGATTGGGGGGGAACGGCCCAGTACTTC. Translating it yields CASSLDWGGTAQYF.

CDR3 in amino acids: CASSVDPSGLHGEQYF. The DNA for the CDR3 is TGTGCCAGCAGCGTAGACCCTAGCGGCCTTCATGGGGAGCAGTACTTC. The chain uses TRBV9 and TRBJ2-7, with TRBD2 matching over 7 bases. Germline trimming cut 0 bases from V and 7 bases from J; bases unmatched to any gene: 13. Germline CDR1 reads SGDLS; CDR2 reads YYNGEE. This CDR3 contains 16 residues.

The chain employs TRBV12-3 or TRBV12-4 and TRBJ2-1, with 7 bases aligning to TRBD2. Unmatched junction bases numbered 2, after V lost 6 bases and J lost 6 bases. The CDR3 consists of 12 residues. The CDR3 loop reads CASSWTSNEQFF. CDR3 coding DNA: TGTGCCAGCAGCTGGACTAGCAATGAGCAGTTCTTC.

The gene calls are TRBV6-5 and TRBJ2-1; 13 bases align to TRBD2. V was clipped by 6 bases and J by 4 bases; unmatched bases: 3. Germline CDR1 reads MNHEY; CDR2 reads SVGAGI. The CDR3 runs to 15 residues. CDR3 DNA sequence: TGTGCCAGCAGCGTGACTAGCGGGGGGTACAATGAGCAGTTCTTC. Its translation is CASSVTSGGYNEQFF.

The chain couples TRBV2 to TRBJ2-1; TRBD1 matches at 7 bases. The CDR3 runs 13 residues. Germline values: CDR1 SNHLY, CDR2 FYNNEI. Trimming removed 6 bases from V and 3 bases from J; junction bases left unmatched: 2. The CDR3 sequence is CASRGTDYNEQFF. In DNA, the CDR3 is TGTGCCAGCAGAGGGACAGACTACAATGAGCAGTTCTTC.

The chain links TRBV19 to TRBJ2-4; 11 bases line up with TRBD2. V was pared by 5 bases and J by 7 bases, with 19 bases of the junction left unmatched. The germline CDR1 and CDR2 sequences are LNHDA and SQIVND (reference sequence). CDR3 length equals 19 residues. The DNA of the CDR3 is TGTGCCAGTAGTTGGGGTAGGGGGATAGCGGGAGGGCCGGAGAACATTCAGTACTTC. Translated: CASSWGRGIAGGPENIQYF. The full variable domain, with the rest looked up from reference TRBV19 and TRBJ2-4, is DGGITQSPKYLFRKEGQNVTLSCEQNLNHDAMYWYRQDPGQGLRLIYYSQIVNDFQKGDIAEGYSVSREKKESFPLTVTSAQKNPTAFYLCASSWGRGIAGGPENIQYFGAGTRLSVL.

This chain connects TRBV19 to TRBJ2-1; 8 bases match TRBD2. V shed 8 bases and J 3 bases; nucleotides not matched to a gene: 12. The length of the CDR3 is 16 residues. Germline V gene data show CDR1 as LNHDA and CDR2 as SQIVND (reference sequence). CDR3 nucleotides: TGTGCCAGTTGCAAGCGGGAGATGAGAGGCTACAATGAGCAGTTCTTC. It specifies CASCKREMRGYNEQFF.

This rearrangement joins TRBV27 to TRBJ2-1, with TRBD1 matching over 9 bases. The CDR3 runs 14 residues. With V trimmed by 3 bases and J by 7 bases, 4 bases remained unmatched. Germline values: CDR1 MNHEY, CDR2 SMNVEV (reference sequence). The CDR3 reads CASSLDRGRNEQFF. In DNA form, the CDR3 reads TGTGCCAGCAGTTTGGACAGGGGTCGGAATGAGCAGTTCTTC.

This chain joins TRBV12-3 or TRBV12-4 and TRBJ2-1, with no clear D. The germline V and J ends were trimmed by 7 bases and 4 bases, with 11 bases remaining between them. The CDR3 is 13 residues long. The CDR3 here is CASTFSPYNEQFF. In DNA, the CDR3 is TGTGCCAGCACCTTCTCCCCGTACAATGAGCAGTTCTTC.

The chain combines TRBV5-1 with TRBJ2-1, with 12 bases aligning to TRBD2. Germline CDR1 is SGHRS and CDR2 is YFSETQ. The CDR3 covers 17 residues. V gave up 0 bases and J gave up 7 bases; unmatched junction bases: 8. CDR3 sequence reads: CASSLGPSGRVLNEQFF. The DNA of the CDR3 is TGCGCCAGCAGCTTGGGCCCTAGCGGGAGGGTCTTAAATGAGCAGTTCTTC.

This sequence joins TRBV2 and TRBJ2-7; 7 bases fit TRBD1. Germline V gives CDR1 SNHLY, CDR2 FYNNEI. CDR3 size: 14 residues. V gave up 3 bases and J gave up 5 bases; unmatched junction bases: 7. The CDR3, as DNA: TGTGCCAGCAGTGAGGGCAGGGGGAAGAACGAGCAGTACTTC. Its translation is CASSEGRGKNEQYF.

V usage is TRBV6-5 and J usage is TRBJ2-3; TRBD1 matches 7 bases. The length of the CDR3 is 16 residues. The junction had 9 bases not matched to a gene; V was cut back by 4 bases and J by 2 bases. The V gene's germline CDR1 is MNHEY and CDR2 SVGAGI. In DNA form, the CDR3 reads TGTGCCAGCAGTTCCCCACGACAGGGCATCACAGATACGCAGTATTTT. This encodes CASSSPRQGITDTQYF.

The chain uses TRBV7-3 and TRBJ1-3; D is ambiguous. CDR1 SGHTA and CDR2 FQGTGA come from the germline V gene. CDR3 length: 16 residues. The V end was cut by 1 base, the J end by 4 bases, with 14 bases between. The CDR3 nucleotides are TGTGCCAGCAGCTTAAACCCTGGGCTCCAAGGAAACACCATATATTTT. Protein product: CASSLNPGLQGNTIYF.

The chain is built from TRBV9 and TRBJ1-2; D is unresolved. CDR1 is SGDLS, CDR2 YYNGEE, per germline. Trimming pared 5 bases from V and 9 bases from J, leaving 20 bases between. The CDR3 spans 14 residues. The CDR3 region has the DNA TGTGCCAGCAGTCTTGCCACAGATAATTTAAGCTACACCTTC. Its translation is CASSLATDNLSYTF.

The chain combines TRBV5-1 with TRBJ2-3, with 8 bases identical to TRBD1. Germline-derived CDR1 and CDR2 are SGHRS and YFSETQ. The CDR3 is 14 amino acids. V was pared by 6 bases and J by 4 bases, with 7 bases of the junction left unmatched. CDR3 in DNA: TGCGCCAGCACCCCGGGACAGGTTTCAGATACGCAGTATTTT. The encoded protein is CASTPGQVSDTQYF.

The rearrangement uses TRBV2 and TRBJ2-1; D is unresolved. This CDR3 has 11 residues. The V and J ends lost 7 bases and 4 bases respectively, with 5 bases between them. CDR1 and CDR2 (germline): SNHLY, FYNNEI. The chain's CDR3 is CASTEYNEQFF. The CDR3 DNA follows: TGTGCCAGCACGGAGTACAATGAGCAGTTCTTC.